The rows below give T cell receptor beta chains drawn from one sample of a study of control samples from healthy donors and cancer patients. Sequenced by immunoSEQ multiplex PCR; TCRdb stores in-frame clones only, minus some. This table has around 150,000 clones, roughly 94% appearing once. Sample: blood. The receptors come from a woman aged 40-49 years in good health. CDR3s include the opening cysteine and the closing phenylalanine or tryptophan. Each record gives: clone size, D gene, V gene, J gene, CDR3 length, CDR3 DNA, CDR3 protein. The D gene is left open where the match is weak. The size field is filled for only some rows; it gives once, few, many or a size class.

-	-	TRBV5-4	TRBJ1-2	15	TGTGCCAGCAGCCCCTCAGGGATAACTAACTATGGCTACACCTTC	CASSPSGITNYGYTF
-	TRBD2	TRBV28	TRBJ2-3	14	TGTGCCAGCACTAACGGGGGGGGACCAGATACGCAGTATTTT	CASTNGGGPDTQYF
-	-	TRBV19	TRBJ1-5	14	TGTGCCAGTAGTATGGGAGATAGCAATCAGCCCCAGCATTTT	CASSMGDSNQPQHF
-	-	TRBV4-3	TRBJ2-5	15	TGCGCCAGCAGCCAAGATGTCTCCACGCAAGAGACCCAGTACTTC	CASSQDVSTQETQYF
-	TRBD1	TRBV19	TRBJ1-3	17	TGTGCCAGTAGTATACCCACAGGGGCCGTCTCTGGAAACACCATATATTTT	CASSIPTGAVSGNTIYF
-	TRBD1	TRBV7-9	TRBJ1-3	15	TGTGCCAGCAGCCTGGGGACAGGGGCTGGAAACACCATATATTTT	CASSLGTGAGNTIYF
-	-	TRBV21-1	TRBJ1-5	17	TGTGCCAGCAGAGCCGGGGGGGGCGGGGACCGTGATCAGCCCCAGCATTTT	CASRAGGGGDRDQPQHF
-	-	TRBV5-4	TRBJ1-4	15	TGTGCCAGCAGCTTGACAGGGCAGGGTAATGAAAAACTGTTTTTT	CASSLTGQGNEKLFF
-	-	TRBV10-3	TRBJ2-5	16	TGTGCCATCAGTGAGTCCGATACTGGGAAGCCAGAGACCCAGTACTTC	CAISESDTGKPETQYF
once	-	TRBV7-3	TRBJ2-5	14	TGTGCCAGCAGCCGTACACACCTTCAAGAGACCCAGTACTTC	CASSRTHLQETQYF
-	-	TRBV4-2	TRBJ1-1	17	TGTGCCAGCAGCCAAGGTCCAGCGGAAAACATGAACACTGAAGCTTTCTTT	CASSQGPAENMNTEAFF
-	-	TRBV3-1/TRBV3-2	TRBJ1-2	13	TGTGCCAGCAGGGTGGACGGAAACTATGGCTACACCTTC	CASRVDGNYGYTF
once	TRBD1	TRBV29-1	TRBJ1-2	13	TGCAGCGTGGGACAGGGGCTGGGGTATGGCTACACCTTC	CSVGQGLGYGYTF
-	-	TRBV11-2	TRBJ2-7	15	TGTGCCAGCAGCCTTCGTGAAACTCATTCCTACGAGCAGTACTTC	CASSLRETHSYEQYF
-	-	TRBV7-2	TRBJ2-4	12	TGTGCCAGCAGCCCGCAGAAAAACATTCAGTACTTC	CASSPQKNIQYF
-	TRBD2	TRBV5-4	TRBJ2-7	14	TGTGCCAGCAGCTTGAGCGGGAGACGCGACGAGCAGTACTTC	CASSLSGRRDEQYF
-	-	TRBV6-4	TRBJ2-5	22	TGTGCCAGCAGTGACTCTTTGTATGGGGACTGCCTGTTCCCGTGGTACCAAGAGACCCAGTACTTC	CASSDSLYGDCLFPWYQETQYF
-	-	TRBV27	TRBJ1-1	13	TGTGCCAGCAGGGCACGGGAGAACACTGAAGCTTTCTTT	CASRARENTEAFF
-	-	TRBV19	TRBJ1-5	17	TGTGCCAGTAGGCCCAAGGGACGGACTTATAGCAATCAGCCCCAGCATTTT	CASRPKGRTYSNQPQHF
-	-	TRBV18	TRBJ2-7	13	TGTGCCAGCTCACCCCTGAGCTCCTACGAGCAGTACTTC	CASSPLSSYEQYF
once	TRBD1	TRBV9	TRBJ1-1	15	TGTGCCAGCAGCGGCTTACAGGGGGTGGGCACTGAAGCTTTCTTT	CASSGLQGVGTEAFF
-	TRBD1	TRBV7-2	TRBJ1-4	15	TGTGCCAGCAGCTTAGGCGGGACAGGCGGTGAAAAACTGTTTTTT	CASSLGGTGGEKLFF
once	-	TRBV7-2	TRBJ1-1	14	TGTGCCAGCAGCTTAGAGGGAACAAACACTGAAGCTTTCTTT	CASSLEGTNTEAFF
-	TRBD2	TRBV5-1	TRBJ2-3	20	TGCGCCAGCAGCTTGGATTTGACTAGCGGATGGGGAACACGCACAGATACGCAGTATTTT	CASSLDLTSGWGTRTDTQYF
-	TRBD1	TRBV6-6	TRBJ2-3	16	TGTGCCAGCAGTTACCTTAGACAGGGCCTCACAGATACGCAGTATTTT	CASSYLRQGLTDTQYF
-	TRBD1	TRBV7-8	TRBJ1-1	14	TGTGCCAGCAGCTTATGGACAGGGGAAACTGAAGCTTTCTTT	CASSLWTGETEAFF
-	-	TRBV19	TRBJ2-3	16	TGTGCCAGTAGTATAGGGGGGCTCTCAAGCACAGATACGCAGTATTTT	CASSIGGLSSTDTQYF
-	-	TRBV18	TRBJ2-1	15	TGTGCCAGCTCACCACCGAAGGGCTCCTACAATGAGCAGTTCTTC	CASSPPKGSYNEQFF
once	-	TRBV13	TRBJ1-1	15	TGTGCCAGCAGCATAAAACAGGCAGTGAACACTGAAGCTTTCTTT	CASSIKQAVNTEAFF
-	-	TRBV6-5	TRBJ1-2	13	TGTGCCAGCACCAGGGACGTTCGCTATGGCTACACCTTC	CASTRDVRYGYTF
-	-	TRBV7-2	TRBJ1-1	14	TGTGCCAGCAGCTTAGAGCTGGGGGAGACTGAAGCTTTCTTT	CASSLELGETEAFF
-	-	TRBV6-5	TRBJ1-5	15	TGTGCCAGCAGCCCACGACGGGGTGGCAATCAGCCCCAGCATTTT	CASSPRRGGNQPQHF
-	TRBD2	TRBV5-1	TRBJ2-1	16	TGCGCCAGCAGCGCAGGACTAGCGGGGGGGACCAATGAGCAGTTCTTC	CASSAGLAGGTNEQFF
-	-	TRBV6-2/TRBV6-3	TRBJ1-5	15	TGTGCCAGCAGTTACCTCGGACGAAACAATCAGCCCCAGCATTTT	CASSYLGRNNQPQHF
-	TRBD1	TRBV27	TRBJ2-7	14	TGTGCCAGCAGTTTTCCAGGGGGTACCTACGAGCAGTACTTC	CASSFPGGTYEQYF
-	-	TRBV2	TRBJ1-4	14	TGTGCCAGCAGTCTTACAGCACCCAATGAAAAACTGTTTTTT	CASSLTAPNEKLFF
-	-	TRBV6-2/TRBV6-3	TRBJ2-3	11	TGTGCCAGCAGTTACCGGGATACGCAGTATTTT	CASSYRDTQYF
-	-	TRBV12-3/TRBV12-4	TRBJ1-2	13	TGTGCCAGCAGCCTACCGCCGGGACCTCCGCTGGCCTTC	CASSLPPGPPLAF
-	-	TRBV2	TRBJ2-5	12	TGTGCCAGCAGTGGGATAGGAGAGACCCAGTACTTC	CASSGIGETQYF
-	-	TRBV12-3/TRBV12-4	TRBJ1-2	13	TGTGCCAGCAGTTTTGGGGAGTTTGGTGGCTACACCTTC	CASSFGEFGGYTF
-	-	TRBV27	TRBJ2-7	13	TGTGCCAGCAGTTGGGCCAGCACCTACGAGCAGTACTTC	CASSWASTYEQYF
-	-	TRBV7-8	TRBJ1-1	15	TGTGCCAGCAGCTCCCTCGGGCGGGACGGCACTGAAGCTTTCTTT	CASSSLGRDGTEAFF
-	-	TRBV7-3	TRBJ2-1	13	TGTGCCAGCAGCCTAGCGACAGTAAATGAGCAGTTCTTC	CASSLATVNEQFF
-	TRBD1	TRBV7-3	TRBJ1-6	15	TGTGCCAGCAGCAAGACCGGGACAGTAAATTCACCCCTCCACTTT	CASSKTGTVNSPLHF
-	TRBD2	TRBV7-2	TRBJ2-3	17	TGTGCCAGCAGCAACGGGACTAGCGGAGCTTGGGGAGATACGCAGTATTTT	CASSNGTSGAWGDTQYF
-	-	TRBV25-1	TRBJ1-2	14	TGTGCCAGCAGTGAATCCACACATAACTATGGCTACACCTTC	CASSESTHNYGYTF
-	-	TRBV3-1/TRBV3-2	TRBJ1-3	14	TGTGCCAGCAGCCAAGCTCCCTCTGGAAACACCATATATTTT	CASSQAPSGNTIYF
-	TRBD1	TRBV11-3	TRBJ1-1	13	TGTGCCAGCAGCTTAGGTGGGACAGGTGAAGCTTTCTTT	CASSLGGTGEAFF
once	TRBD2	TRBV7-2	TRBJ2-7	15	TGTGCCAGCAGCTCAAGGACTAGCGGGAGTTACGAGCAGTACTTC	CASSSRTSGSYEQYF
-	-	TRBV5-4	TRBJ2-1	13	TGTGCCAGCAGCTTGGGACTAGTAACTGAGCAGTTCTTC	CASSLGLVTEQFF
-	-	TRBV4-3	TRBJ1-2	15	TGCGCCAGCAGCCAAGAAGGGCCCAGGATCTATGGCTACACCTTC	CASSQEGPRIYGYTF
once	-	TRBV19	TRBJ1-1	13	TGTGCCAGTAGTAGATTAGGGACACTTGAAGCTTTCTTT	CASSRLGTLEAFF
-	TRBD1	TRBV11-2	TRBJ2-1	14	TGTGCCAGCAGCTTCAGGGACAGTTACAATGAGCAGTTCTTC	CASSFRDSYNEQFF
-	-	TRBV6-2/TRBV6-3	TRBJ2-3	12	TGTGCCAGCAGTATACAGGGAAATACGCAGTATTTT	CASSIQGNTQYF
-	TRBD1	TRBV7-8	TRBJ2-7	15	TGTGCCAGCAGCAGACAGGGTAGCAGAACCTACGAGCAGTACTTC	CASSRQGSRTYEQYF
-	-	TRBV6-5	TRBJ1-2	15	TGTGCCAGCAGTTACTCGTATCGCGGCGCGAATGGCTACACCTTC	CASSYSYRGANGYTF
-	TRBD1	TRBV4-1	TRBJ2-7	15	TGCGCCAGCAGCTTAAGAGATGGGACAGCCTACGAGCAGTACTTC	CASSLRDGTAYEQYF
-	TRBD1	TRBV7-2	TRBJ1-6	18	TGTGCCAGCAGTCGGGACAGCCCTTTCGTCTCCTATAATTCACCCCTCCACTTT	CASSRDSPFVSYNSPLHF
-	-	TRBV11-2	TRBJ2-7	11	TGTGCCAGCAGAAAGGGGTACGAGCAGTACTTC	CASRKGYEQYF
-	TRBD1	TRBV10-3	TRBJ1-1	13	TGTGCCATCACCCAGGGACAGGGGTTTGAAGCTTTCTTT	CAITQGQGFEAFF